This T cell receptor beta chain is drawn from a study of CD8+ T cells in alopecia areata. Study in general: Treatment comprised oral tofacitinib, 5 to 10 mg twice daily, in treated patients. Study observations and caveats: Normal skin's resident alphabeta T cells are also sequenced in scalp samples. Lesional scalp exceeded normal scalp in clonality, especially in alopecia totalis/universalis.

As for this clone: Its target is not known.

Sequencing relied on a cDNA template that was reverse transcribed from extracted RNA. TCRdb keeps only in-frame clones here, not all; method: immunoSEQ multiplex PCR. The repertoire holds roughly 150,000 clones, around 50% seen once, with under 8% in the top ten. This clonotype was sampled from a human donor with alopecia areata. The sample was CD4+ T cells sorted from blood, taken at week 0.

CDR3 nucleotides: TGTGCCAGCAGCTCCGGGACTAGCGGCTACGAGCAGTACTTC. Encoded protein: CASSSGTSGYEQYF. The V and J genes are TRBV5-6 and TRBJ2-7; 11 nucleotides agree with TRBD2. This CDR3 is built from 14 residues. CDR1 is SGHDT, CDR2 YYEEEE, per germline. V dropped 3 bases and J dropped 3; count of bases not matched to a gene: 2.